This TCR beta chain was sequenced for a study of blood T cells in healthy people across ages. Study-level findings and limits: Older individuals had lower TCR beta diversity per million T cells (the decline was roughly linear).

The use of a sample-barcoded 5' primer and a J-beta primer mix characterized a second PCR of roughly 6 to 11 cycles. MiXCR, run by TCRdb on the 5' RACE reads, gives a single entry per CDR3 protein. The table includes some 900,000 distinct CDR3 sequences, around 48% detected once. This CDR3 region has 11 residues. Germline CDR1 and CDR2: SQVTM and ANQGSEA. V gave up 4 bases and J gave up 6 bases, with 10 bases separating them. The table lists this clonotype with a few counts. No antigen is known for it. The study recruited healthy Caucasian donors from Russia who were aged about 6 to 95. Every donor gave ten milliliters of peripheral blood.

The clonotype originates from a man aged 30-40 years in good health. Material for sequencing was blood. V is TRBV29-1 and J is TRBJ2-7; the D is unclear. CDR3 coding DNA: TGCAGCGTTGTGTGGTTGGGCGAGCAGTACTTC. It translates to CSVVWLGEQYF.